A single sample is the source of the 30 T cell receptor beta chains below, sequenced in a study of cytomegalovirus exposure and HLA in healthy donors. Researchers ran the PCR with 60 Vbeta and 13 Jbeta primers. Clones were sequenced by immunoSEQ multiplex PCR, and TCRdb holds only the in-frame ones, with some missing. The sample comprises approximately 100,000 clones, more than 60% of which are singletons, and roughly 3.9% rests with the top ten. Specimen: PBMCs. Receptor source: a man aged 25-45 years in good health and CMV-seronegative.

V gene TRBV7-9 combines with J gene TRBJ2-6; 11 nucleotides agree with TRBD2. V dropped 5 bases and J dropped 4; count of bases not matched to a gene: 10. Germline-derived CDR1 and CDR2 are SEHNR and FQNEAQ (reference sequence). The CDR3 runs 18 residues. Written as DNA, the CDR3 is TGTGCCAGCAGCCCGCGACTAGCGGGATTTGAGGGGGCCAACGTCCTGACTTTC. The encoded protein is CASSPRLAGFEGANVLTF.

CDR3 sequence (DNA): TGCGCCAGCAGCTTGGGGAGCTGGGTTAGCAGCTACGAGCAGTACTTC. It is translated as CASSLGSWVSSYEQYF. This chain joins TRBV5-1 and TRBJ2-7; D gene unclear. The CDR3 loop spans 16 amino acids. Germline V gives CDR1 SGHRS, CDR2 YFSETQ. Trimming cost V 0 bases and J 3 bases, with 16 bases left between them.

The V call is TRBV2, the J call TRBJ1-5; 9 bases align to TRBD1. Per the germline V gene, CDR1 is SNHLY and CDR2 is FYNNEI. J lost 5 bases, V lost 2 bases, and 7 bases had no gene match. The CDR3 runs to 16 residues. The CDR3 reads CASSEPGQGLDQPQHF. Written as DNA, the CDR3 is TGTGCCAGCAGTGAACCGGGACAGGGATTAGATCAGCCCCAGCATTTT.

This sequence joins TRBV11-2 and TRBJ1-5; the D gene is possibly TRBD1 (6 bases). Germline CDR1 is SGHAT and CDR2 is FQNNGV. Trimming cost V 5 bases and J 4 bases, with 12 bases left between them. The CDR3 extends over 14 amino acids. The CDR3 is CASSPGGPNQPQHF. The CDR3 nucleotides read TGTGCCAGCAGCCCCGGGGGGCCGAATCAGCCCCAGCATTTT.

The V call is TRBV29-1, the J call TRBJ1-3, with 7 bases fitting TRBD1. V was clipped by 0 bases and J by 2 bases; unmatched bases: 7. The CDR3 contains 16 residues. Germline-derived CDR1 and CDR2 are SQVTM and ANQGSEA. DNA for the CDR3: TGCAGCGTTGAAGATCTTGGCGGACAGGCTGGAAACACCATATATTTT. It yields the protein CSVEDLGGQAGNTIYF. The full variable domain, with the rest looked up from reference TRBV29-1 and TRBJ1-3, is SAVISQKPSRDICQRGTSLTIQCQVDSQVTMMFWYRQQPGQSLTLIATANQGSEATYESGFVIDKFPISRPNLTFSTLTVSNMSPEDSSIYLCSVEDLGGQAGNTIYFGEGSWLTVV.

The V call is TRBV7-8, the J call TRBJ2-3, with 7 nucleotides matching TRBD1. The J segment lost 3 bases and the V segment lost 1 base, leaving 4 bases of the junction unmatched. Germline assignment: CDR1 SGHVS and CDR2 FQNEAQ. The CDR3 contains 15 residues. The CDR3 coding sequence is TGTGCCAGCAGCTTAGTTAGGGGGCGAACAGATACGCAGTATTTT. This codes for CASSLVRGRTDTQYF.

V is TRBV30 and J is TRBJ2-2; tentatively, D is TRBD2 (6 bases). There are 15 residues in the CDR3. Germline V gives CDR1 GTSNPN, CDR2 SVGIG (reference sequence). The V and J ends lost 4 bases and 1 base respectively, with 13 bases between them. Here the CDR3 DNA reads TGTGCCTGGAATCGGGGTAGCGGGAACACCGGGGAGCTGTTTTTT. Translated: CAWNRGSGNTGELFF.

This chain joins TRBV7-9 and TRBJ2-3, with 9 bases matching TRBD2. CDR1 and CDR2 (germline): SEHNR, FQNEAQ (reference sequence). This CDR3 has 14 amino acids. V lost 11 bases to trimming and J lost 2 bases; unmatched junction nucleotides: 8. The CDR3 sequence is CAAAGGTTTDTQYF. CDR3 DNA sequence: TGTGCCGCTGCGGGGGGGACTACCACAGATACGCAGTATTTT.

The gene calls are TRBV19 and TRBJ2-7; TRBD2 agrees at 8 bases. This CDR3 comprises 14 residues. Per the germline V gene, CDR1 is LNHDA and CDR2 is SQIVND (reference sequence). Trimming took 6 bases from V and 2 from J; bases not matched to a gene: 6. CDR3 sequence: CASRTPGLAYEQYF. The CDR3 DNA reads TGTGCCAGTAGAACTCCGGGACTAGCCTACGAGCAGTACTTC.

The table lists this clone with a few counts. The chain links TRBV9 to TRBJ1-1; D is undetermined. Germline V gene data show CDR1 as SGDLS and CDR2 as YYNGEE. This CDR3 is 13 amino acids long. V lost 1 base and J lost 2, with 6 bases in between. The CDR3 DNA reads TGTGCCAGCAGCGTAACGGGAAACACTGAAGCTTTCTTT. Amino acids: CASSVTGNTEAFF.

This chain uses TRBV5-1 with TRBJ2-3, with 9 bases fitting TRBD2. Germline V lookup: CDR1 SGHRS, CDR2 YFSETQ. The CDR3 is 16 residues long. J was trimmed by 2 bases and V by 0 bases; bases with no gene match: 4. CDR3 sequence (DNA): TGCGCCAGCAGCTTGGCGGCTAGCGGGAACACAGATACGCAGTATTTT. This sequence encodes CASSLAASGNTDTQYF. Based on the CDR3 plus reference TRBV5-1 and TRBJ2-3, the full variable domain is KAGVTQTPRYLIKTRGQQVTLSCSPISGHRSVSWYQQTPGQGLQFLFEYFSETQRNKGNFPGRFSGRQFSNSRSEMNVSTLELGDSALYLCASSLAASGNTDTQYFGPGTRLTVL.

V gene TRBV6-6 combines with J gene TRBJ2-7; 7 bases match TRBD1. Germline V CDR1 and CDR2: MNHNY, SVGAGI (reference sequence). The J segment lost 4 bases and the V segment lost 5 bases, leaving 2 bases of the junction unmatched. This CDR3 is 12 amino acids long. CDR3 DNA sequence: TGTGCCAGCAGTACGACAGGGTACGAGCAGTACTTC. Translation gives CASSTTGYEQYF.

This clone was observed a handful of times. The CDR3 region is CASKTGVTDTQYF. CDR3 coding DNA: TGTGCCAGTAAGACAGGGGTCACAGATACGCAGTATTTT. The chain is built from TRBV19 and TRBJ2-3; 8 bases are shared with TRBD1. CDR1 is LNHDA and CDR2 is SQIVND in the germline V gene (reference sequence). V lost 7 bases to trimming and J lost 2 bases; unmatched junction nucleotides: 2. The length of the CDR3 is 13 residues.

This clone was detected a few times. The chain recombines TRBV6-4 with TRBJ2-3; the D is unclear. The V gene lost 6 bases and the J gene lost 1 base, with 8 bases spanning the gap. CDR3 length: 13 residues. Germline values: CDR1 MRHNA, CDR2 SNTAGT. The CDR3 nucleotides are TGTGCCAGCAGCCGCACGGGCACAGATACGCAGTATTTT. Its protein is CASSRTGTDTQYF.

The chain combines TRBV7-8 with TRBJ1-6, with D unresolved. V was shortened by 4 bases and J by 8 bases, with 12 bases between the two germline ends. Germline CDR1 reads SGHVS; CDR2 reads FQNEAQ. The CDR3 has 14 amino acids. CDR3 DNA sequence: TGTGCCAGCAGCTATGGGGAGGGTTATTCACCCCTCCACTTT. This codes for CASSYGEGYSPLHF.

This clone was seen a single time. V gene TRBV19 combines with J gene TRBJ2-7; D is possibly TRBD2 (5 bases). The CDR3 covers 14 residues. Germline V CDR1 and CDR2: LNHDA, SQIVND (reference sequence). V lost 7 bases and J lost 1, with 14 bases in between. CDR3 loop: CASNPGIGSYEQYF. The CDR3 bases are TGTGCCAGTAATCCCGGGATCGGGTCCTACGAGCAGTACTTC.

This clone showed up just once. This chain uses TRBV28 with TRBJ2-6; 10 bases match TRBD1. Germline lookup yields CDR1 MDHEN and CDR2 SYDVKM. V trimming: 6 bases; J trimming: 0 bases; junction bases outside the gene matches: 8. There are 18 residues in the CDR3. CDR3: CASRDGTGDLSGANVLTF. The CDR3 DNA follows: TGTGCCAGCAGGGACGGGACAGGGGACCTCTCTGGGGCCAACGTCCTGACTTTC.

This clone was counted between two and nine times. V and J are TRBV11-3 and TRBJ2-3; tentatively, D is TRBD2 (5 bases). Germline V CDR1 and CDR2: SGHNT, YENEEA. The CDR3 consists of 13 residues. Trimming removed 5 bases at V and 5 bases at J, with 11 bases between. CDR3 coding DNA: TGTGCCAGCAGCAGAGGGAGTGGAGATACGCAGTATTTT. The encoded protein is CASSRGSGDTQYF.

CDR3 nucleotides: TGTGCCAGCCGTAGCGGTCCCACGCTGAACACCGGGGAGCTGTTTTTT. This codes for CASRSGPTLNTGELFF. This chain connects TRBV2 to TRBJ2-2; D is possibly TRBD2 (6 bases). The CDR3 totals 16 residues. The V gene lost 8 bases and the J gene lost 1 base, with 17 bases spanning the gap. Germline lookup yields CDR1 SNHLY and CDR2 FYNNEI. The full variable domain, in which reference TRBV2 and TRBJ2-2 provide the parts outside the CDR3, is EPEVTQTPSHQVTQMGQEVILRCVPISNHLYFYWYRQILGQKVEFLVSFYNNEISEKSEIFDDQFSVERPDGSNFTLKIRSTKLEDSAMYFCASRSGPTLNTGELFFGEGSRLTVL.

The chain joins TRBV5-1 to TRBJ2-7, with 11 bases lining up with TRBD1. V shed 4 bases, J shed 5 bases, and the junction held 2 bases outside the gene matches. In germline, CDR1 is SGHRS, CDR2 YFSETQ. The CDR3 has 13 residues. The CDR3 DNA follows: TGCGCCAGCAGCAAGGGACAGGGGGACGAGCAGTACTTC. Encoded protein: CASSKGQGDEQYF.

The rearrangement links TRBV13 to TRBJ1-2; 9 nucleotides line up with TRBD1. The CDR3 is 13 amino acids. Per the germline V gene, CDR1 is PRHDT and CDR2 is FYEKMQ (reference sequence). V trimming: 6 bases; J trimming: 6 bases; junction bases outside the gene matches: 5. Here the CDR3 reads CASRETGGDGYTF. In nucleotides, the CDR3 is TGTGCCAGCAGGGAGACAGGGGGGGATGGCTACACCTTC.

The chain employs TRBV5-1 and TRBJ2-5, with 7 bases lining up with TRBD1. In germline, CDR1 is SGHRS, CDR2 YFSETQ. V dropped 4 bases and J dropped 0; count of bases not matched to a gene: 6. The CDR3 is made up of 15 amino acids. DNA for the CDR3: TGCGCCAGCAGCACCTTGACAGGGTACCAAGAGACCCAGTACTTC. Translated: CASSTLTGYQETQYF.

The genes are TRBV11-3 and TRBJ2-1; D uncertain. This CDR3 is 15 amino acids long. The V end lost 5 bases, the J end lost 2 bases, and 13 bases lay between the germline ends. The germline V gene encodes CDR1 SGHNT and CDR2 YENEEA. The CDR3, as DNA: TGTGCCAGCAGCCCGCGAACCGGAGCCTACAATGAGCAGTTCTTC. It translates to CASSPRTGAYNEQFF.

The chain's CDR3 is CASSLGAGPYNEQFF. In nucleotides, the CDR3 is TGTGCCAGCAGCTTAGGGGCAGGGCCCTACAATGAGCAGTTCTTC. This rearrangement joins TRBV7-9 to TRBJ2-1, with a tentative D call TRBD1 (5 bases). The V end was cut by 1 base, the J end by 2 bases, with 9 bases between. The CDR3 has 15 amino acids. CDR1 is SEHNR and CDR2 is FQNEAQ in the germline V gene (reference sequence). Using reference TRBV7-9 and TRBJ2-1 for the parts outside the CDR3, the full variable domain is DTGVSQNPRHKITKRGQNVTFRCDPISEHNRLYWYRQTLGQGPEFLTYFQNEAQLEKSRLLSDRFSAERPKGSFSTLEIQRTEQGDSAMYLCASSLGAGPYNEQFFGPGTRLTVL.

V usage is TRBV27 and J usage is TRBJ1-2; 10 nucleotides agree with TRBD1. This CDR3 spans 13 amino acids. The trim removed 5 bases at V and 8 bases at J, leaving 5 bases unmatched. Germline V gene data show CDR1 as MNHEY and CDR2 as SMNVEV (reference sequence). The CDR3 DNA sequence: TGTGCCAGCAGTGACAGGGGGCCCGACGGCTACACCTTC. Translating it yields CASSDRGPDGYTF.

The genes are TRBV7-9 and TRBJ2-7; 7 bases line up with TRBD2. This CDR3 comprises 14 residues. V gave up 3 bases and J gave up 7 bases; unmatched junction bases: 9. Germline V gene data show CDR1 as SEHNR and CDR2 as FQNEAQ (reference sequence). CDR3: CASSLGGPYQEQYF. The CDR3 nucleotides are TGTGCCAGCAGCTTGGGAGGGCCGTACCAGGAGCAGTACTTC.

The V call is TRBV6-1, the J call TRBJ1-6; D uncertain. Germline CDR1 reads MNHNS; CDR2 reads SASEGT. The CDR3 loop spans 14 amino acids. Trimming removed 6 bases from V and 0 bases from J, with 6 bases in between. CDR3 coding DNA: TGTGCCAGCAGAGGGAGCTCCTATAATTCACCCCTCCACTTT. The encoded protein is CASRGSSYNSPLHF.

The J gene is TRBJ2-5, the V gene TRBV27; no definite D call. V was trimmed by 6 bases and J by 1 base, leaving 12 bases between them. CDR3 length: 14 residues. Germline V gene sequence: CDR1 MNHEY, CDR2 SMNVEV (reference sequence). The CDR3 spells CASRRTTLQETQYF. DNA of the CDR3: TGTGCCAGCAGGAGAACCACGCTCCAAGAGACCCAGTACTTC.

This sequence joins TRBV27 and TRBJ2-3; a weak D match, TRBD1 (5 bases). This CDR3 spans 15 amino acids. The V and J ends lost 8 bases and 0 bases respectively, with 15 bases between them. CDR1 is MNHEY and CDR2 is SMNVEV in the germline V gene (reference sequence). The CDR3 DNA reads TGTGCCAGCTTGGGCCAGGGAATTAGCACAGATACGCAGTATTTT. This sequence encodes CASLGQGISTDTQYF.

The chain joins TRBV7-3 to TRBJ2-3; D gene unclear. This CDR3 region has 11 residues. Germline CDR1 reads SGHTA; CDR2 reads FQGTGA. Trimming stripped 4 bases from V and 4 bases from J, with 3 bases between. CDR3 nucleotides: TGTGCCAGCAGCTCCTCAGATACGCAGTATTTT. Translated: CASSSSDTQYF. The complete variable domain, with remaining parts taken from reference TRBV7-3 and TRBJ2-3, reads GAGVSQTPSNKVTEKGKYVELRCDPISGHTALYWYRQSLGQGPEFLIYFQGTGAADDSGLPNDRFFAVRPEGSVSTLKIQRTERGDSAVYLCASSSSDTQYFGPGTRLTVL.